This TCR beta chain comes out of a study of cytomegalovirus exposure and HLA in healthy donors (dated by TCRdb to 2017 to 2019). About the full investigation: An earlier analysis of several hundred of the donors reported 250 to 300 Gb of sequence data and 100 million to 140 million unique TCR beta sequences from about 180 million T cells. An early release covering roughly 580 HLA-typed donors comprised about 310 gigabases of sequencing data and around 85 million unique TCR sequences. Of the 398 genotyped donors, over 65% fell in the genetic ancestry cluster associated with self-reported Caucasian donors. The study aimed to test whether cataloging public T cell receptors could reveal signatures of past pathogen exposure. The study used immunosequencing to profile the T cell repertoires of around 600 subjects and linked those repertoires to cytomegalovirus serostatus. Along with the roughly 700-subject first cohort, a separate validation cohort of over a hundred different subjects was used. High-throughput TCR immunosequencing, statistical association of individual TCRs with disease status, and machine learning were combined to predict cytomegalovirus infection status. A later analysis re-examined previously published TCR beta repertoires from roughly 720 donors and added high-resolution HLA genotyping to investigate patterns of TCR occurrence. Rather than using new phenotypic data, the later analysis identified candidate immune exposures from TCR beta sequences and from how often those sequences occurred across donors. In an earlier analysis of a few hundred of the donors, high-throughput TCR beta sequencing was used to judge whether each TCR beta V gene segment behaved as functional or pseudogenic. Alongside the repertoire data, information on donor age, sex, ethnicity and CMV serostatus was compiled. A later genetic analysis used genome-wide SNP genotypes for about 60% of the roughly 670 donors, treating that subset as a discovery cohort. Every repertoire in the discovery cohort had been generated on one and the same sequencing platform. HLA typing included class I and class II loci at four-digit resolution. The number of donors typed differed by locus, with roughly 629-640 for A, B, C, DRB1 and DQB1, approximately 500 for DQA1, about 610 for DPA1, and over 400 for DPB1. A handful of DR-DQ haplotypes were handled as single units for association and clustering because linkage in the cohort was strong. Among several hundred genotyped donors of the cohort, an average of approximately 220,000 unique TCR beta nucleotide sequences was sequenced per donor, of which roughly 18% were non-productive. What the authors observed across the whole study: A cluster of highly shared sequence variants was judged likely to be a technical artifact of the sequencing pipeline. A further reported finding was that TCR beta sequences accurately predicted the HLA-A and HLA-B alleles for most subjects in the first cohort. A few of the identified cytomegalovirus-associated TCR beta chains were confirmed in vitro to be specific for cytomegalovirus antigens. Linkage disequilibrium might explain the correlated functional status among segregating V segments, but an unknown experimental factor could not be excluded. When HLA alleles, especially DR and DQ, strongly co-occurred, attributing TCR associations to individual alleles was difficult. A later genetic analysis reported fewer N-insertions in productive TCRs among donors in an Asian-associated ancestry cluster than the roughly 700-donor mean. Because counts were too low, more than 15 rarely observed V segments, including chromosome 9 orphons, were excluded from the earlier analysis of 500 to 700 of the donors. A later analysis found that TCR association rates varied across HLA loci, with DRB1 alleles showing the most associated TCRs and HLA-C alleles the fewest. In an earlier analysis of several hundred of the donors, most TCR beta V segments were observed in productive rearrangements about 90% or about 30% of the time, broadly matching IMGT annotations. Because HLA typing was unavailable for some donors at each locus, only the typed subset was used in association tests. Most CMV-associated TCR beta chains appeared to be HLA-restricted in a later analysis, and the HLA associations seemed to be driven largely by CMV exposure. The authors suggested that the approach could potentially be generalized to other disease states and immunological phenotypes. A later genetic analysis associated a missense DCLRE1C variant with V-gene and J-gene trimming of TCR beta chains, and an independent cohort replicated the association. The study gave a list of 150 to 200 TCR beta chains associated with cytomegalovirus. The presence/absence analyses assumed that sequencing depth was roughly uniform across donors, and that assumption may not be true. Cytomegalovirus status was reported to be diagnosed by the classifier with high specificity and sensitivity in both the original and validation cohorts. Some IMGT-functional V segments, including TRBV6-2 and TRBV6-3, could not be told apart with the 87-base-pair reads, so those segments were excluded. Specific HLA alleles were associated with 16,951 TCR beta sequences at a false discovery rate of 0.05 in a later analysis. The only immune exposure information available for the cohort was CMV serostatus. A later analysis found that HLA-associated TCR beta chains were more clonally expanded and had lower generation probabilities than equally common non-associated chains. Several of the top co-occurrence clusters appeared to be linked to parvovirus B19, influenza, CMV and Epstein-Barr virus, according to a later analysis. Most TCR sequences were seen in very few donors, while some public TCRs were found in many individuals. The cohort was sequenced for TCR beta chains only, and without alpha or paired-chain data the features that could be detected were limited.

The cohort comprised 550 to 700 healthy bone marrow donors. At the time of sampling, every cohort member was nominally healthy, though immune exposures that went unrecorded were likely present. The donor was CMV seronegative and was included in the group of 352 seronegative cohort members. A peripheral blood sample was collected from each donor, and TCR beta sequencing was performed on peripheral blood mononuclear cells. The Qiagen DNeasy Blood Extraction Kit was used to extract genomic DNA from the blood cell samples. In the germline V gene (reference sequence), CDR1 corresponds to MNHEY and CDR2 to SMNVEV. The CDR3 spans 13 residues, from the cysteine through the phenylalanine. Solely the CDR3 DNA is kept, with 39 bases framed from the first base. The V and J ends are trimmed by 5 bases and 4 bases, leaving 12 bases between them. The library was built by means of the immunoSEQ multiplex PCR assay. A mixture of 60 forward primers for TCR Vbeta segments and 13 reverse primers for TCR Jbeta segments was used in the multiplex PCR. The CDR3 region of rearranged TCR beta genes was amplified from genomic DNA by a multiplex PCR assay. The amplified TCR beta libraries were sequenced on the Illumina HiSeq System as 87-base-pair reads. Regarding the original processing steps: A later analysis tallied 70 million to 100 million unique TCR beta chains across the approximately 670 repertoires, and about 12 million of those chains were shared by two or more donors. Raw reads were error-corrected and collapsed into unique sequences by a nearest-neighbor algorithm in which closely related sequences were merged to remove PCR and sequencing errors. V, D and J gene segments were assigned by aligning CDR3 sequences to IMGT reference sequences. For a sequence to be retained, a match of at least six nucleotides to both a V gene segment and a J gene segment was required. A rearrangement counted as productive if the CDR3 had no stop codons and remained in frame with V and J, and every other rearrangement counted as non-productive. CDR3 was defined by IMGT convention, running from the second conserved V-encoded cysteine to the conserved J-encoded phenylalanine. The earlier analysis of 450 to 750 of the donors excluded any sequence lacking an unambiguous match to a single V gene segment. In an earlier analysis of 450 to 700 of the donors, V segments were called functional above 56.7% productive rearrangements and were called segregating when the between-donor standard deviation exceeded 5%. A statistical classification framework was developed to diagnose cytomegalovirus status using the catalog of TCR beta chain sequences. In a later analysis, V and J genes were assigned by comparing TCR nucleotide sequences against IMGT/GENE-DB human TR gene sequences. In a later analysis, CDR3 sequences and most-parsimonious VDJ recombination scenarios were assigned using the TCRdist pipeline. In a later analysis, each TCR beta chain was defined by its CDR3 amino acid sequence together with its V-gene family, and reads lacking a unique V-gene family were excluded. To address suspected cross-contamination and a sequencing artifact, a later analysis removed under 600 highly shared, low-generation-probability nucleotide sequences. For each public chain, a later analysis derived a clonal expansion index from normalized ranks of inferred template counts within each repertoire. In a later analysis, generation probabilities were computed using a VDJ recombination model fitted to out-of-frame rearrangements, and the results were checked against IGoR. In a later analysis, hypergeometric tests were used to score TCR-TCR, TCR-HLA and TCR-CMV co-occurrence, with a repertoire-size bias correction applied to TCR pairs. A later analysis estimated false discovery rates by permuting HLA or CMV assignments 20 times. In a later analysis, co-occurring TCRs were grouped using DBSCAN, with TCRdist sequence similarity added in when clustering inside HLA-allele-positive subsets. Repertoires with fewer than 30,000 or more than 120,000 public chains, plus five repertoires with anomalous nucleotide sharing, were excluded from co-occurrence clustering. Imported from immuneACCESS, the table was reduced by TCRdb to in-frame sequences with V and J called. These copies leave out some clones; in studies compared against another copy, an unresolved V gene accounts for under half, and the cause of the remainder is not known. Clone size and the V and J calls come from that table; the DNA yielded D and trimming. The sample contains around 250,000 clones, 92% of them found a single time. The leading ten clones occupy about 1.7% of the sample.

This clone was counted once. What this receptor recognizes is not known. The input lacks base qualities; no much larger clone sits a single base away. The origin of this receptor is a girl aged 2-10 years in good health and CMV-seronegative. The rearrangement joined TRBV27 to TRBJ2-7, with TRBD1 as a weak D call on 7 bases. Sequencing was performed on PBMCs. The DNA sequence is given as TGTGCCAGCAGTCCACAGGGGAGGTACGAGCAGTACTTC. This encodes CASSPQGRYEQYF.